The rows below give T cell receptor beta chains drawn from one sample of a study of Graves' ophthalmopathy and Graves' hyperthyroidism. Using its own MiXCR run on the multiplex PCR reads, TCRdb lists one record per CDR3 protein. The repertoire holds 660,000 or so distinct CDR3 sequences, with roughly 39% as singletons. What was sequenced was peripheral blood. These receptors were taken from an adult man with Graves' ophthalmopathy. CDR3s include the opening cysteine and the closing phenylalanine or tryptophan. A D gene is named only where the DNA matches it firmly. Clone sizes are given selectively: once, few, many, or a class where the clone is expanded.

j_call d_call v_call clone_size cdr3_aa cdr3_nt
TRBJ2-5 - TRBV6-2/TRBV6-3 many CASGWFRGTQYF TGTGCCAGCGGTTGGTTCCGTGGGACCCAGTACTTC
TRBJ2-7 TRBD2 TRBV7-2 once CASSYSGGEGEQYF TGTGCCAGCAGCTATAGCGGGGGGGAGGGCGAGCAGTACTTC
TRBJ1-4 - TRBV7-9 - CASSYGTASGNTNEKLFF TGTGCCAGCAGCTACGGGACGGCCTCTGGAAACACTAATGAAAAACTGTTTTTT
TRBJ2-7 - TRBV29-1 - CSVAPADSSYEQYF TGCAGCGTTGCCCCTGCTGACAGCTCCTACGAGCAGTACTTC
TRBJ1-2 TRBD1 TRBV20-1 many CSARVWTGGADGYTF TGCAGTGCTAGAGTATGGACAGGGGGCGCGGATGGCTACACCTTC
TRBJ2-7 - TRBV7-8 - CASTLRESYLYEQYF TGTGCCAGCACCCTACGCGAATCCTACCTCTACGAGCAGTACTTC
TRBJ1-5 - TRBV7-7 many CASSPSKDQPQHF TGTGCCAGCAGCCCCTCCAAAGATCAGCCCCAGCATTTT
TRBJ1-2 - TRBV29-1 many CSVLGGSGYTF TGCAGCGTTCTGGGCGGTTCTGGCTACACCTTC
TRBJ2-2 TRBD1 TRBV5-1 - CASSLDRGNEQFF TGCGCCAGCAGCTTGGACAGGGGGAATGAGCAGTTTTTT
TRBJ2-7 - TRBV15 - CATSRDMGWYEQYF TGTGCCACCAGCAGAGATATGGGGTGGTACGAGCAGTACTTC
TRBJ2-5 - TRBV10-3 few CAISRGEETQYF TGTGCCATCAGCAGGGGCGAAGAGACCCAGTACTTC
TRBJ1-4 - TRBV9 few CASSQAGGATNEKLFF TGTGCCAGCAGCCAAGCAGGCGGCGCAACTAATGAAAAACTGTTTTTT
TRBJ2-2 - TRBV11-2 few CASSPPASTGELFF TGTGCCAGCAGCCCCCCCGCATCCACCGGGGAGCTGTTTTTT
TRBJ2-7 TRBD1 TRBV5-5 few CASSSTGADYEQYF TGTGCCAGCAGCTCGACAGGGGCGGACTACGAGCAGTACTTC
TRBJ2-7 - TRBV25-1 - CASSATSAGSYEQYF TGTGCCAGCAGTGCCACCAGTGCTGGATCCTACGAGCAGTACTTC
TRBJ2-7 TRBD1 TRBV5-1 few CASSPRQGTTYEQYF TGCGCCAGCAGCCCGCGACAGGGAACCACCTACGAGCAGTACTTC
TRBJ1-1 - TRBV19 - CASSISGEAFF TGTGCCAGTAGTATCTCGGGTGAAGCTTTCTTT
TRBJ2-7 TRBD2 TRBV19 - CASSIPSGLPYEQYF TGTGCCAGTAGTATACCCTCGGGACTACCTTACGAGCAGTACTTC
TRBJ1-1 - TRBV7-2 few CASSPVEGNTEAFF TGTGCCAGCTCACCCGTCGAGGGCAACACTGAAGCTTTCTTT
TRBJ1-2 TRBD1 TRBV13 - CASRSQTGGGGYTF TGTGCCAGCAGATCCCAGACAGGGGGCGGTGGCTACACCTTC
TRBJ1-6 - TRBV6-4 many CASSESTPLLWLHF TGTGCCAGCAGTGAATCCACCCCACTCCTTTGGCTCCACTTT
TRBJ1-4 - TRBV25-1 - CASSQSCRDTATNEKLFF TGTGCCAGCAGTCAATCTTGCCGGGACACTGCAACTAATGAAAAACTGTTTTTT
TRBJ2-7 TRBD1 TRBV10-3 many CASSSWTGRNHEQYF TGTGCCAGCAGTTCGTGGACAGGGAGGAACCACGAGCAGTACTTC
TRBJ2-2 - TRBV15 - CATSSPANTGELFF TGTGCCACCAGCAGCCCAGCCAACACCGGGGAGCTGTTTTTT
TRBJ1-1 TRBD1 TRBV29-1 - CSVEGQGISEAFF TGCAGCGTTGAAGGACAGGGCATTTCTGAAGCTTTCTTT
TRBJ1-3 - TRBV12-3/TRBV12-4 few CASSSLQSPGTIYF TGTGCCAGCAGTTCGTTACAGAGTCCGGGGACCATATATTTT
TRBJ1-6 - TRBV10-3 few CASSQEAHSPLHF TGTGCCAGCAGTCAGGAGGCCCATTCACCCCTCCACTTT
TRBJ2-2 - TRBV20-1 few CSAMGLAGELFF TGCAGTGCTATGGGACTCGCCGGGGAGCTGTTTTTT
TRBJ1-3 - TRBV20-1 many CSARPRGSSGNTIYF TGCAGTGCTAGGCCCAGGGGATCCTCTGGAAACACCATATATTTT
TRBJ2-5 TRBD2 TRBV7-9 - CASSLVTSGNQETQYF TGCGCCAGCAGCTTGGTGACTAGCGGGAACCAAGAGACCCAGTACTTC
TRBJ2-7 - TRBV29-1 once CSLVWNSYEQYF TGCAGCTTAGTATGGAACTCCTACGAGCAGTACTTC
TRBJ2-7 TRBD1 TRBV12-3/TRBV12-4 many CASKRQGVDEQYF TGTGCCAGCAAAAGACAGGGTGTGGACGAGCAGTACTTC
TRBJ1-2 - TRBV19 many CATTLKAGQPNYGYTF TGTGCCACCACCCTCAAGGCAGGACAGCCTAACTATGGCTACACCTTC
TRBJ1-1 - TRBV20-1 many CSARASPPLNTEAFF TGCAGTGCTAGAGCCAGCCCTCCATTAAACACTGAAGCTTTCTTT
TRBJ1-6 - TRBV7-9 - CASSDPPTSYNSPLHF TGTGCCAGCAGCGACCCTCCAACCTCCTATAATTCACCCCTCCACTTT
TRBJ2-6 TRBD1 TRBV25-1 few CASSLDRGDSGANVLTF TGTGCCAGCAGTTTGGACAGGGGAGACTCCGGGGCCAACGTCCTGACTTTC
TRBJ1-3 - TRBV12-3/TRBV12-4 many CASSTGEGGNTIYF TGTGCCAGCAGCACCGGGGAGGGGGGAAACACCATATATTTT
TRBJ1-4 - TRBV15 many CATSRRGEKLFF TGTGCCACCAGCAGACGCGGCGAAAAACTGTTTTTT
TRBJ2-7 - TRBV20-1 - CSVRGRVYEQYF TGCAGTGTCCGGGGGCGCGTCTACGAGCAGTACTTC
TRBJ1-2 - TRBV29-1 - CSSVGANYGYTF TGCAGCAGTGTGGGGGCTAACTATGGCTACACCTTC
TRBJ2-2 - TRBV6-1 - CASSYLSPGGTGELFF TGTGCCAGCAGTTACCTTAGCCCCGGAGGGACCGGGGAGCTGTTTTTT
TRBJ2-5 TRBD2 TRBV7-3 - CASSPGSGGSYETQYF TGTGCCAGCAGCCCAGGCAGCGGGGGATCATACGAGACCCAGTACTTC
TRBJ1-6 - TRBV29-1 - CSPRSGGSPLHF TGCAGCCCTCGGTCGGGTGGTTCACCCCTCCACTTT
TRBJ1-1 TRBD1 TRBV7-2 many CASSFYRGRNTEAFF TGTGCCAGCAGCTTTTACAGGGGGCGGAACACTGAAGCTTTCTTT
TRBJ1-4 - TRBV9 once CASSVVPGSEKLFF TGTGCCAGCAGCGTAGTACCGGGGTCGGAAAAACTGTTTTTT
TRBJ2-7 - TRBV5-1 many CASSSNYEQYF TGTGCCAGCAGCTCCAACTACGAGCAGTACTTC
TRBJ1-1 TRBD1 TRBV7-9 many CASSLGQGQGNTEAFF TGTGCCAGCAGCTTAGGTCAGGGACAGGGGAACACTGAAGCTTTCTTT
TRBJ1-1 - TRBV29-1 - CSIQGNTEAFF TGCAGCATTCAGGGGAACACTGAAGCTTTCTTT
TRBJ1-2 - TRBV29-1 many CSVANPGQPNYGYTF TGCAGCGTAGCCAACCCAGGACAGCCTAACTATGGCTACACCTTC
TRBJ1-2 - TRBV10-3 - CAISESVYGYTF TGTGCCATCAGTGAGTCCGTCTACGGCTACACCTTC
TRBJ1-6 TRBD1 TRBV5-1 - CVSSFQGARSPLHF TGCGTCAGCAGCTTTCAGGGGGCAAGGTCACCCCTCCACTTT
TRBJ1-4 - TRBV5-6 many CASSPSPDF TGTGCCAGCAGCCCCTCCCCTGACTTT
TRBJ2-5 TRBD2 TRBV9 many CASSQDRLAGETQYF TGTGCCAGCAGCCAAGATAGACTAGCGGGAGAGACCCAGTACTTC
TRBJ1-1 - TRBV4-1 few CASSQVGRGGRNEAFF TGCGCCAGCAGCCAAGTCGGGCGCGGGGGACGAAATGAAGCTTTCTTT
TRBJ2-2 - TRBV7-2 once CASSYAGHGELFF TGTGCCAGCAGCTACGCGGGGCACGGGGAGCTGTTTTTT
TRBJ2-2 - TRBV5-1 few CASSLASWGQTGELFF TGCGCCAGCAGCTTGGCTAGTTGGGGGCAAACCGGGGAGCTGTTTTTT
TRBJ2-7 TRBD1 TRBV7-9 many CASSLEPGQGSYEQYF TGTGCCAGCAGCTTGGAACCGGGACAGGGCTCCTACGAGCAGTACTTC
TRBJ1-5 - TRBV2 - CASSLTGYGSNQPQHF TGTGCCAGCAGTTTAACGGGATACGGGAGCAATCAGCCCCAGCATTTT
TRBJ2-7 - TRBV6-4 few CASSASGVAGITYEQYF TGTGCCAGCAGTGCTTCGGGGGTGGCAGGGATCACCTACGAGCAGTACTTC